This entry lists 20 T cell receptor beta chains sequenced from one sample in a study of blood T cell repertoires in COVID-19 (dated by TCRdb to 2018 to 2021). Preparation of the library involved the immunoSEQ multiplex PCR assay. TCRdb carries this immuneACCESS record with in-frame sequences only. Its versions omit some clonotypes, under half of them owing to an unresolved V gene in the studies checked, with the rest unexplained. This sample comprises under 300,000 clones, roughly 80% of them detected only once. Approximately 3.5% of the sample comes from the top ten. Sequencing was performed on peripheral blood. The receptors shown here come from a woman aged 18-29 years with acute or convalescent COVID-19.

The V gene is TRBV3-1 (or the pseudogene TRBV3-2), the J gene TRBJ2-7; 14 bases align to TRBD2. The CDR3 is 18 residues long. V lost 3 bases to trimming and J lost 4 bases; unmatched junction nucleotides: 11. Germline V lookup: CDR1 LGHDT, CDR2 YNNKEL (reference sequence). The CDR3 DNA reads TGTGCCAGCAGCCAGAAACAGCCGGGACTAGCGGGAGTGTACGAGCAGTACTTC. Its translation is CASSQKQPGLAGVYEQYF.

On this clone itself: One end of the junction is discordant with germline, which a read error may explain. The chain uses TRBV7-7 and TRBJ2-1, with TRBD2 identical over 11 bases. The CDR3 loop spans 15 amino acids. In germline, CDR1 is SSHAT, CDR2 FNYEAQ (reference sequence). This CDR3 reads CASSLGLAEYNEQFF. The DNA for the CDR3 is TGTGCTAGCAGCTTGGGACTAGCGGAGTACAATGAGCAGTTCTTC.

The chain combines TRBV5-1 with TRBJ1-5; 7 bases match TRBD1. This CDR3 has 13 residues. The trim removed 4 bases at V and 4 bases at J, leaving 2 bases unmatched. Germline assignment: CDR1 SGHRS and CDR2 YFSETQ. The CDR3, as DNA: TGCGCCAGCAGCCCACAGGGGAATCAGCCCCAGCATTTT. Protein product: CASSPQGNQPQHF.

The genes are TRBV3-1 (or the pseudogene TRBV3-2) and TRBJ2-7; TRBD1 agrees at 8 bases. The germline CDR1 and CDR2 sequences are LGHDT and YNNKEL (reference sequence). The CDR3 is 15 residues long. V dropped 6 bases and J dropped 6; count of bases not matched to a gene: 13. CDR3 amino acids: CASSHGQGLLLEQYF. The CDR3 DNA reads TGTGCCAGCAGTCATGGACAGGGCCTTCTACTCGAGCAGTACTTC.

The CDR3 DNA follows: TGTGCCTGGAGTCAGGGGGCGGTCACCGGGGAGCTGTTTTTT. It specifies CAWSQGAVTGELFF. This chain joins TRBV30 and TRBJ2-2; 8 bases agree with TRBD1. The V gene end was trimmed by 2 bases and the J gene end by 4 bases; junction bases not matched to a gene: 3. Germline values: CDR1 GTSNPN, CDR2 SVGIG (reference sequence). The CDR3 has 14 amino acids.

This sequence joins TRBV18 and TRBJ1-1; a possible D gene is TRBD1 (5 bases). V was cut by 0 bases and J by 1 base, with 9 bases left in between. Germline V lookup: CDR1 KGHSH, CDR2 LQKENI. CDR3 length: 15 residues. CDR3 nucleotide sequence: TGTGCCAGCTCACCACCGGCAGACAGGAACACTGAAGCTTTCTTT. The encoded protein is CASSPPADRNTEAFF.

This clone occurred a few times. The chain employs TRBV2 and TRBJ2-7; D might be TRBD1 (5 bases). Germline V gene sequence: CDR1 SNHLY, CDR2 FYNNEI. V dropped 6 bases and J dropped 3 bases, with 15 bases sitting between them. This CDR3 comprises 14 residues. The CDR3 coding sequence is TGTGCCAGCAGGAAAACAGGTCCTGGCTACGAGCAGTACTTC. Amino acids: CASRKTGPGYEQYF.

The chain links TRBV6-5 to TRBJ2-5, with 13 bases lining up with TRBD2. The CDR3 extends over 15 amino acids. CDR1 MNHEY and CDR2 SVGAGI come from the germline V gene. V dropped 7 bases and J dropped 5; count of bases not matched to a gene: 7. CDR3 sequence: CASTGLAGRGETQYF. CDR3 DNA: TGTGCCAGCACGGGACTAGCGGGAAGGGGGGAGACCCAGTACTTC.

The V and J genes are TRBV5-1 and TRBJ1-5, with D perhaps TRBD1 (5 bases). The CDR3 runs 15 residues. Trimming removed 1 base at V and 2 bases at J, with 10 bases between. Germline assignment: CDR1 SGHRS and CDR2 YFSETQ. CDR3 residues: CASSLTGAGNQPQHF. The CDR3 coding sequence is TGCGCCAGCAGCTTGACTGGGGCTGGCAATCAGCCCCAGCATTTT.

The V gene is TRBV7-2, the J gene TRBJ1-1; D gene ambiguous. Germline CDR1 reads SGHTA; CDR2 reads FQGNSA. The CDR3 runs 13 residues. V lost 5 bases to trimming and J lost 1 base, with 8 bases between them. The CDR3 DNA follows: TGTGCCAGCAGCCTTCCACAGAACACTGAAGCTTTCTTT. Encoded protein: CASSLPQNTEAFF. The variable domain in full, completed from reference TRBV7-2 and TRBJ1-1, reads GAGVSQSPSNKVTEKGKDVELRCDPISGHTALYWYRQSLGQGLEFLIYFQGNSAPDKSGLPSDRFSAERTGGSVSTLTIQRTQQEDSAVYLCASSLPQNTEAFFGQGTRLTVV.

This clone occurred once. This chain joins TRBV19 and TRBJ2-6; no clear D gene. This CDR3 region has 15 residues. Germline V lookup: CDR1 LNHDA, CDR2 SQIVND (reference sequence). Trimming removed 5 bases from V and 0 bases from J, with 8 bases in between. The CDR3, as DNA: TGTGCCAGTAGTTCAGAATACTCTGGGGCCAACGTCCTGACTTTC. Its protein product is CASSSEYSGANVLTF.

V is TRBV6-5 and J is TRBJ2-1; 8 bases agree with TRBD2. V lost 7 bases to trimming and J lost 9 bases; unmatched junction nucleotides: 14. There are 15 residues in the CDR3. Looked up from germline, CDR1 is MNHEY and CDR2 is SVGAGI. Here the CDR3 DNA reads TGTGCCAGCAAGCAGTCCGGGAGGGCCGGGGCTGAGCAGTTCTTC. Amino acids: CASKQSGRAGAEQFF.

V is TRBV27 and J is TRBJ1-1; D possibly corresponds to TRBD1 (6 bases). Germline CDR1 reads MNHEY; CDR2 reads SMNVEV (reference sequence). V was trimmed by 4 bases and J by 0 bases, leaving 9 bases between them. The CDR3 totals 14 residues. DNA of the CDR3: TGTGCCAGCAGTTCTGGACAGATGAACACTGAAGCTTTCTTT. It encodes CASSSGQMNTEAFF.

The V call is TRBV6-2 or TRBV6-3, the J call TRBJ1-1; TRBD1 matches 12 bases. CDR1 is MNHEY, CDR2 SVGEGT, per germline. V gave up 3 bases and J gave up 7 bases; unmatched junction bases: 6. The CDR3 loop spans 15 amino acids. The CDR3 region is CASSYSGTGGGEAFF. CDR3 nucleotide sequence: TGTGCCAGCAGTTATTCCGGGACAGGGGGCGGTGAAGCTTTCTTT.

The chain is built from TRBV5-1 and TRBJ2-3; perhaps TRBD2 as D (5 bases). Trimming stripped 4 bases from V and 6 bases from J, with 18 bases between. The CDR3 extends over 15 amino acids. CDR1 and CDR2 (germline): SGHRS, YFSETQ. The CDR3 protein is CASSPHDRSGDTQYF. CDR3 DNA: TGCGCCAGCAGCCCCCACGACCGGAGCGGCGATACGCAGTATTTT.

This sequence joins TRBV30 and TRBJ1-6; 7 bases are a match to TRBD1. Germline V gene sequence: CDR1 GTSNPN, CDR2 SVGIG (reference sequence). CDR3 length: 14 amino acids. V was clipped by 3 bases and J by 10 bases; unmatched bases: 9. The CDR3 nucleotides are TGTGCCTGGAGCCTCCGGGACAGACGCTCACCCCTCCACTTT. This gives the protein CAWSLRDRRSPLHF.

The gene calls are TRBV4-1 and TRBJ2-1; possibly TRBD1 for D (5 bases). The CDR3 runs to 14 residues. Germline CDR1 and CDR2: MGHRA and YSYEKL. V gave up 2 bases and J gave up 3 bases, with 8 bases separating them. CDR3 coding DNA: TGCGCCAGCAGCCAATCGACAGACTACAATGAGCAGTTCTTC. The encoded protein is CASSQSTDYNEQFF.

The V gene is TRBV5-1, the J gene TRBJ1-1; TRBD1 matches at 7 bases. The germline V gene has CDR1 SGHRS and CDR2 YFSETQ. V shed 5 bases, J shed 3 bases, and the junction held 4 bases outside the gene matches. The CDR3 length is 13 residues. The DNA for the CDR3 is TGCGCCAGCAGGGTTACAGGGGACACTGAAGCTTTCTTT. Protein product: CASRVTGDTEAFF.

This sequence joins TRBV15 and TRBJ1-2; D is unclear. The CDR3 has 11 residues. Per germline, CDR1 LNHNV and CDR2 YYDKDF (reference sequence). V lost 0 bases and J lost 6, with 2 bases in between. The CDR3: CATSRDNGYTF. The CDR3, as DNA: TGTGCCACCAGCAGAGATAATGGCTACACCTTC. Based on the CDR3 plus reference TRBV15 and TRBJ1-2, the full variable domain is DAMVIQNPRYQVTQFGKPVTLSCSQTLNHNVMYWYQQKSSQAPKLLFHYYDKDFNNEADTPDNFQSRRPNTSFCFLDIRSPGLGDTAMYLCATSRDNGYTFGSGTRLTVV.

The chain carries TRBV2 and TRBJ1-2; D perhaps matches TRBD1 (6 bases). Germline CDR1 reads SNHLY; CDR2 reads FYNNEI. This CDR3 is 11 amino acids long. V lost 10 bases, J lost 4 bases, and 10 bases lay in between. The chain's CDR3 is CANSDSYGYTF. Written as DNA, the CDR3 is TGTGCCAACTCGGACAGCTATGGCTACACCTTC.